These 6 T cell receptor beta chains originate from one sample sequenced in a study of blood T cell repertoires in COVID-19. Sequenced by immunoSEQ multiplex PCR; TCRdb stores in-frame clones only, minus some. The sample consists of around 300,000 clones, around 91% of them appearing once. The specimen was PBMCs or T cells enriched from blood (not recorded which). These receptors all stem from a woman aged 18-30 years with acute COVID-19.

The chain links TRBV19 to TRBJ1-1; D unclear. Trimming removed 3 bases at V and 5 bases at J, with 13 bases between. Germline V gene sequence: CDR1 LNHDA, CDR2 SQIVND (reference sequence). The CDR3 totals 14 residues. CDR3 bases: TGTGCCAGTAGTATTATCTGGAGAGGAACTGAAGCTTTCTTT. Translated, it gives CASSIIWRGTEAFF.

V usage is TRBV27 and J usage is TRBJ1-2; 10 nucleotides line up with TRBD1. The CDR3 spans 13 residues. CDR1 is MNHEY, CDR2 SMNVEV, per germline (reference sequence). The trim removed 3 bases at V and 12 bases at J, leaving 7 bases unmatched. The CDR3 bases are TGTGCCAGCAGTTTGGGACAGGGGTATCGGAACACCTTC. This codes for CASSLGQGYRNTF.

CDR3 sequence reads: CASSAERSGNTIYF. CDR3 DNA: TGCGCCAGCAGCGCCGAGAGATCTGGAAACACCATATATTTT. The rearrangement joins TRBV5-1 to TRBJ1-3; no firm D call. This CDR3 comprises 14 residues. CDR1 is SGHRS, CDR2 YFSETQ, per germline. Deletions cut 4 bases from V and 1 base from J, with 9 bases between.

V and J are TRBV11-3 and TRBJ2-7, with 8 bases fitting TRBD1. With V trimmed by 5 bases and J by 2 bases, 8 bases remained unmatched. CDR1 and CDR2 (germline): SGHNT, YENEEA. This CDR3 contains 15 residues. CDR3 sequence: CASSPGQGLPYEQYF. In nucleotides, the CDR3 is TGTGCCAGCAGCCCTGGACAGGGCCTACCCTACGAGCAGTACTTC.

The CDR3 region has the DNA TGTGCCAGTAGTTTCCCAGGGGGGAATGAGCAGTTCTTC. Its translation: CASSFPGGNEQFF. V and J are TRBV19 and TRBJ2-1, with D perhaps TRBD1 (7 bases). Looked up from germline, CDR1 is LNHDA and CDR2 is SQIVND (reference sequence). The CDR3 length is 13 residues. With 5 bases removed from V and 7 bases from J, the gap between germline ends came to 12 bases.

This clone was picked up one time. The V call is TRBV28, the J call TRBJ2-2; D is undetermined. The germline V gene encodes CDR1 MDHEN and CDR2 SYDVKM. V lost 6 bases to trimming and J lost 3 bases, with 5 bases between them. The CDR3 loop spans 12 amino acids. The CDR3 sequence: CASSPYTGELFF. The CDR3 DNA reads TGTGCCAGCAGCCCTTACACCGGGGAGCTGTTTTTT.